This T cell receptor beta chain was recorded in a study of OX40 agonist ivuxolimab in advanced cancers. CDR1 is LNHNV, CDR2 YYDKDF, per germline (reference sequence). The V gene end was trimmed by 5 bases and the J gene end by 5 bases; junction bases not matched to a gene: 7. The CDR3 covers 15 residues. Method: immunoSEQ multiplex PCR; TCRdb's copy keeps in-frame clones and lacks some. The sample yields 73,000 or so clones, 80% to 90% seen once. This chain uses TRBV15 with TRBJ1-1; 11 bases are a match to TRBD1. The source of this sequence is an adult with an advanced solid tumor such as melanoma, head and neck, liver or kidney cancer. The sequences come from CD4+ or CD8+ T cells sorted from blood, collected in a trial of the OX40 agonist ivuxolimab. The DNA of the CDR3 is TGTGCCACCAGCCCGGGGACAGGGGGTTTAACTGAAGCTTTCTTT. Translating it yields CATSPGTGGLTEAFF.